The 12 T cell receptor beta chains below come from one sample, sequenced in a study of CXCR3-negative and CXCR3-positive naive CD8 T cells. In preparing the TRB cDNA libraries, 5' RACE with UMI labels was used. Reanalyzing the 5' RACE reads, TCRdb keeps one entry per CDR3 protein, without DNA. Seen in this sample are about 150,000 distinct CDR3 sequences; the ten most common clones hold approximately 0.51%. Overall study findings and caveats: CXCR3-positive naive cells carried more hydrophobic TRB CDR3s than CXCR3-negative ones.

The antigens of these receptors remain unknown. Source material: naive CXCR3+ CD8+ T cells from blood. Subset described: CD45RO-CCR7+CD27+CD95- naive CD8+ T cells expressing CXCR3 (TNR3+). The source of these receptors is a human donor in good health. Some clones in this sample may be carry-over from other donors' samples.

The chain recombines TRBV16 with TRBJ2-1; the TCRdb call, TRBD2, lacks DNA for checking. CDR1 and CDR2 from the germline V gene are KGHSY and FQNENV. This CDR3 comprises 15 residues. This CDR3 reads CASSLSGRSGDEQFF.

This rearrangement joins TRBV7-9 to TRBJ2-5; the TCRdb call, TRBD1, lacks DNA for checking. The CDR3 spans 15 residues. Germline V CDR1 and CDR2: SEHNR, FQNEAQ (reference sequence). The CDR3 protein is CASSLRQGSQETQYF.

The gene calls are TRBV4-1 and TRBJ2-5. The CDR3 extends over 13 amino acids. Germline V gene data show CDR1 as MGHRA and CDR2 as YSYEKL. CDR3 sequence: CASSQQGSNAQYF.

V gene TRBV7-2 combines with J gene TRBJ2-2. CDR1 and CDR2 from the germline V gene are SGHTA and FQGNSA. This CDR3 contains 14 residues. CDR3 loop: CASSLSGTAGELFF.

The chain carries TRBV10-3 and TRBJ2-3. The CDR3 loop spans 18 amino acids. Germline assignment: CDR1 ENHRY and CDR2 SYGVKD. Here the CDR3 reads CAISEGYASDPSTDTQYF.

This chain joins TRBV12-3 or TRBV12-4 and TRBJ1-5; TCRdb outputs TRBD1, but without DNA this stays unchecked. CDR3 length equals 13 residues. The CDR3 sequence is CASSSGGGQPQHF.

The genes are TRBV7-2 and TRBJ1-6; no DNA is available, so the TRBD1 call from TCRdb remains unchecked. Germline V lookup: CDR1 SGHTA, CDR2 FQGNSA. The CDR3 extends over 18 amino acids. The CDR3 sequence is CASSSSDRGVSYNSPLHF.

The V call is TRBV23-1, the J call TRBJ1-5; TCRdb selects TRBD1, and the lack of DNA leaves this call unchecked. TRBV23-1 is assigned to the ORF class and has an uncertain function. CDR3 length equals 20 residues. The CDR3 protein is CASSQSGYREVPYSNQPQHF.

V usage is TRBV25-1 and J usage is TRBJ1-6; TCRdb's assignment of TRBD1 cannot be checked, as there is no DNA. The CDR3 length is 15 residues. The germline CDR1 and CDR2 sequences are MGHDK and SYGVNS. The CDR3 spells CASSDPGQANSPLHF.

J is TRBJ2-7 and V is TRBV7-8; checking the TCRdb D call of TRBD2 is not possible without DNA. Per germline, CDR1 SGHVS and CDR2 FQNEAQ. The CDR3 is 16 amino acids. This CDR3 reads CASSPELAGGPYEQYF.

The chain links TRBV7-2 to TRBJ2-3; TCRdb's D gene call, TRBD2, goes unchecked for lack of DNA. In germline, CDR1 is SGHTA, CDR2 FQGNSA. The CDR3 contains 17 residues. The CDR3 here is CASSFGLAGESTDTQYF.

This chain joins TRBV7-9 and TRBJ2-3. The germline V gene has CDR1 SEHNR and CDR2 FQNEAQ (reference sequence). The length of the CDR3 is 13 residues. This CDR3 reads CASSFSLTDTQYF.